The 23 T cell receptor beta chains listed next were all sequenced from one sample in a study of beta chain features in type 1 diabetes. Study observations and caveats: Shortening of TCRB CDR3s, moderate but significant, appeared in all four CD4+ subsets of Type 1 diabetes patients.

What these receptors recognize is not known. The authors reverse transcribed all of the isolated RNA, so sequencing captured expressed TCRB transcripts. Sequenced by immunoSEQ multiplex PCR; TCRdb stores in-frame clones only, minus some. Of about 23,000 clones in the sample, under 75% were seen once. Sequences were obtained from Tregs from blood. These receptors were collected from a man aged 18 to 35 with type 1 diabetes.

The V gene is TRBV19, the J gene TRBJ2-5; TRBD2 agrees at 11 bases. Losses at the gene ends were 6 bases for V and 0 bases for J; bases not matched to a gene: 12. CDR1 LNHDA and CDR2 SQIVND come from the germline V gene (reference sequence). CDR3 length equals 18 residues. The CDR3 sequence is CASSKGTSGRVYQETQYF. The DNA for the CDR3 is TGTGCCAGTAGCAAAGGGACTAGCGGCAGAGTGTACCAAGAGACCCAGTACTTC.

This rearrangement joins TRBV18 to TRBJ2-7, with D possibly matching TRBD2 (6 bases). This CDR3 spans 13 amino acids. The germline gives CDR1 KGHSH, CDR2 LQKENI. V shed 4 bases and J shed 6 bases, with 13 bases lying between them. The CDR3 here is CASSRDWASEQYF. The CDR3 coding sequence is TGTGCCAGCTCACGGGACTGGGCCAGCGAGCAGTACTTC.

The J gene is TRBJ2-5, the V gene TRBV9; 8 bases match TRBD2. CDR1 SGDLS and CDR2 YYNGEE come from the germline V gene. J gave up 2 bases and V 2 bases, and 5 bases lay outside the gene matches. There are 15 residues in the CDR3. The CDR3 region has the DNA TGTGCCAGCAGCGTTAGCGGGGTTTTTCAAGAGACCCAGTACTTC. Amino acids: CASSVSGVFQETQYF. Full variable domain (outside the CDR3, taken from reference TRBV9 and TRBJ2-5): DSGVTQTPKHLITATGQRVTLRCSPRSGDLSVYWYQQSLDQGLQFLIQYYNGEERAKGNILERFSAQQFPDLHSELNLSSLELGDSALYFCASSVSGVFQETQYFGPGTRLLVL.

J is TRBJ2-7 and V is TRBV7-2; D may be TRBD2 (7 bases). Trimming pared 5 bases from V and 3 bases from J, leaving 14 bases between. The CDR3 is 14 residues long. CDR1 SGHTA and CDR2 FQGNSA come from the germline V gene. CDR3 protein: CASSTGPGGYEQYF. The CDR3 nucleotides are TGTGCCAGCAGCACAGGGCCGGGGGGCTACGAGCAGTACTTC.

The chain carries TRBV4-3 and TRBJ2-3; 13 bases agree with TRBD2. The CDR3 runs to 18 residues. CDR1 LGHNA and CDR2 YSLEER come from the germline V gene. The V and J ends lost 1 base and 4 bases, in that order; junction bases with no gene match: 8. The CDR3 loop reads CASSQAPKTSGGSDTQYF. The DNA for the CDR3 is TGCGCCAGCAGCCAAGCACCCAAGACTAGCGGGGGGTCAGATACGCAGTATTTT.

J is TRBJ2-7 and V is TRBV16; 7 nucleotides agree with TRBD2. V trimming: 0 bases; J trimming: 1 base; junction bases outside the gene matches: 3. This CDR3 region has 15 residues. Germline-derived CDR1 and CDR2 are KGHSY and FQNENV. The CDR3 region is CASSQSQGGSYEQYF. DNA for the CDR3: TGTGCCAGCAGCCAATCGCAGGGAGGGTCCTACGAGCAGTACTTC.

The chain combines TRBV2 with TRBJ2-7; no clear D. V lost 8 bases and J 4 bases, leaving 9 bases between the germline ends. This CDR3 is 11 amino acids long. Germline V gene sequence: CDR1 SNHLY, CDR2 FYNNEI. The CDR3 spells CASEQNYEQYF. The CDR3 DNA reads TGTGCCAGCGAACAGAATTACGAGCAGTACTTC.

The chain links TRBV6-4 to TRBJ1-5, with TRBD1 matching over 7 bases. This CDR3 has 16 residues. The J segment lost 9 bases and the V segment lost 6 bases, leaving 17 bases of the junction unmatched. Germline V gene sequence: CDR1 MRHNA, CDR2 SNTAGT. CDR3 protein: CASSRWGQISSLPQHF. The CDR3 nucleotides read TGTGCCAGCAGCCGGTGGGGACAGATAAGCAGTCTGCCCCAGCATTTT.

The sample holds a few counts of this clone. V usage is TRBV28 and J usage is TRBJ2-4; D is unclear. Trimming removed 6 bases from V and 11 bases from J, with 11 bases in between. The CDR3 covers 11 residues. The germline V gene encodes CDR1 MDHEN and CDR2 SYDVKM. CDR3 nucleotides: TGTGCCAGCAGGGCGAGGTGGTTTCAGTACTTC. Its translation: CASRARWFQYF.

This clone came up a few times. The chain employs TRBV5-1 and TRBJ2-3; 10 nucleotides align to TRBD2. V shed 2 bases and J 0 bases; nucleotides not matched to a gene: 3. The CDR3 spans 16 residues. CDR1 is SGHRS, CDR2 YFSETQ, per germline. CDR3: CASSFLAGDSTDTQYF. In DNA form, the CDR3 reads TGCGCCAGCAGCTTCCTAGCGGGAGACAGCACAGATACGCAGTATTTT.

CDR3 amino acids: CASSGPYSQHF. CDR3 DNA: TGTGCCAGCAGTGGCCCCTACTCCCAGCATTTT. This sequence joins TRBV2 and TRBJ1-5; D not certain. The CDR3 sequence is 11 residues long. CDR1 SNHLY and CDR2 FYNNEI come from the germline V gene. Trimming removed 4 bases from V and 11 bases from J, with 9 bases in between.

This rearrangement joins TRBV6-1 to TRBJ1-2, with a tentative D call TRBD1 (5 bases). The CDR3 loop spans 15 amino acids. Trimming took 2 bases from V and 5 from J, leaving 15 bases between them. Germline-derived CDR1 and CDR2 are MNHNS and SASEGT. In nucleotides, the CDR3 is TGTGCCAGCAGTGAATGGGAGGGGCCGGCGTATGGCTACACCTTC. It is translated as CASSEWEGPAYGYTF.

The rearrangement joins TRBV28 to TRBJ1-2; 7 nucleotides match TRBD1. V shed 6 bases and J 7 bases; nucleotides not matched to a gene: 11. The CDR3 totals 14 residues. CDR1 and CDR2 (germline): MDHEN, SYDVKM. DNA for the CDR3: TGTGCCAGCAGCTCCCCGGGACAGTACATTGGCTACACCTTC. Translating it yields CASSSPGQYIGYTF.

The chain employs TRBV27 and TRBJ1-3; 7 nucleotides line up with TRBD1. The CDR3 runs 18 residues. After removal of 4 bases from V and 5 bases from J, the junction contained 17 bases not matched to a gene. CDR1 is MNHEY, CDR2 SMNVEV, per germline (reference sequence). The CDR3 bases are TGTGCCAGCAGTTCCATAAGGGACAGCCCATCGACCCGAAACACCATATATTTT. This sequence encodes CASSSIRDSPSTRNTIYF.

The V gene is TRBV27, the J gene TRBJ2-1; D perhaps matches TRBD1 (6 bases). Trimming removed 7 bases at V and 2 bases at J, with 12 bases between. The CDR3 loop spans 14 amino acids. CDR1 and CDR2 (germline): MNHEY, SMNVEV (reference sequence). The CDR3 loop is CASTRGGTYNEQFF. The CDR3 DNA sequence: TGTGCCAGCACCCGAGGGGGAACCTACAATGAGCAGTTCTTC.

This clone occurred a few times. The CDR3 loop reads CASSVGGPYNEQFF. CDR3 bases: TGTGCCAGCAGCGTAGGCGGCCCCTACAATGAGCAGTTCTTC. The genes are TRBV9 and TRBJ2-1, with no clear D. V gave up 0 bases and J gave up 2 bases, with 6 bases separating them. There are 14 residues in the CDR3. Germline V gene sequence: CDR1 SGDLS, CDR2 YYNGEE.

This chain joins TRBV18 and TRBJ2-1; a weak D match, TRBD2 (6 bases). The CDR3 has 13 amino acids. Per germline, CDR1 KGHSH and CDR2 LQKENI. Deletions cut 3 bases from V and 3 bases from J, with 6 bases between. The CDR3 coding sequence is TGTGCCAGCTCACCGGGAGGCTACAATGAGCAGTTCTTC. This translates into CASSPGGYNEQFF.

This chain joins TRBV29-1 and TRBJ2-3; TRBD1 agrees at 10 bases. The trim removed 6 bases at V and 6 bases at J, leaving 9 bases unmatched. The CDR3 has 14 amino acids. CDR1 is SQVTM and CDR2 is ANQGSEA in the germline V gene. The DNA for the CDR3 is TGCAGCGTGGCCCCGACAGGGGGCCATGATACGCAGTATTTT. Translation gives CSVAPTGGHDTQYF.

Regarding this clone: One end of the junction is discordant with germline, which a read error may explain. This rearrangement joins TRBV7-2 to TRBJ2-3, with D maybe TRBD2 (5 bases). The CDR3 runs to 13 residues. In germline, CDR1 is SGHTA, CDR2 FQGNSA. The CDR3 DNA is TGTGCCAGCAGCGTAGCGAGGGCGGATACGCAGTATTTT. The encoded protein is CASSVARADTQYF.

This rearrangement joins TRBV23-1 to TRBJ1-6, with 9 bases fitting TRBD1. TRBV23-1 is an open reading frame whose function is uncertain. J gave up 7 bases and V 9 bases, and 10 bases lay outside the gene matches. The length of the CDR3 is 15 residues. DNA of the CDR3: TGCGCCAGGCGCCGGCGGGACAGGGAGAATTCACCCCTCCACTTT. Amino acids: CARRRRDRENSPLHF.

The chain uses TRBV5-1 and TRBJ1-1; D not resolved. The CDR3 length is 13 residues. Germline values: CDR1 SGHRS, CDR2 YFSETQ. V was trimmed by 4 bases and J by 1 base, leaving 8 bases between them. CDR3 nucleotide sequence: TGCGCCAGCAGCGACCGGGGGAACACTGAAGCTTTCTTT. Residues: CASSDRGNTEAFF.

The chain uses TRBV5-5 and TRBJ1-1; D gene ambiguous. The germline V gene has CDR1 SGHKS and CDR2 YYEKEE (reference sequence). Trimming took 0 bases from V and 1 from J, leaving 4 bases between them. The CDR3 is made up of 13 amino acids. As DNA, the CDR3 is TGTGCCAGCAGCTTGGTAGCGAACACTGAAGCTTTCTTT. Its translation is CASSLVANTEAFF.

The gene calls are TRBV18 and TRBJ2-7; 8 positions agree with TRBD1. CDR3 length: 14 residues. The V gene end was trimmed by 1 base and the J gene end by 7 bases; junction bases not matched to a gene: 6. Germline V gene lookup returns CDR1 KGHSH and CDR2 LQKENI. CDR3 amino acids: CASSPRTGLEEQYF. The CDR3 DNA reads TGTGCCAGCTCACCACGGACAGGGCTGGAAGAGCAGTACTTC.